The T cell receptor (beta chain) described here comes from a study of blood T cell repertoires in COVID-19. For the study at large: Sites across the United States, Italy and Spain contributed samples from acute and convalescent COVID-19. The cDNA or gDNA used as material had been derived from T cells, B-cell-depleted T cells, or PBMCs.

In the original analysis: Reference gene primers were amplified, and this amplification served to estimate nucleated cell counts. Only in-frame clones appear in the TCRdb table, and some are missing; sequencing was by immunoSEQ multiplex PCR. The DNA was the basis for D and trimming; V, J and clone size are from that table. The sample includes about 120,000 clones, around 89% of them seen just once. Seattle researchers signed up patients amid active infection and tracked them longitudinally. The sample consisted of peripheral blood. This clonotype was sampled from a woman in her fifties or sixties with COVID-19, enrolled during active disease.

The CDR3 DNA is TGCGCCAGCAGCCACCTAGCGGGGGTTTTCGGGGAGCTGTTTTTT. It yields the protein CASSHLAGVFGELFF. The chain combines TRBV4-1 with TRBJ2-2; 10 bases are shared with TRBD2. V was pared by 3 bases and J by 7 bases, with 5 bases of the junction left unmatched. Germline V gives CDR1 MGHRA, CDR2 YSYEKL. This CDR3 region has 15 residues.